This TCR beta chain was documented in a study of T-cell memory formation after mild COVID-19. Study information: TCR clusters were largely donor specific. Notes on the study in general: The study detected some responding clones in pre-infection memory, suggesting cross-reactive memory joined. Clones shrinking between day 15 and 85 showed a balanced CD4/CD8 split, and those that grew later tilted toward CD4+.

The V and J ends lost 3 bases and 1 base respectively, with 15 bases between them. This CDR3 is built from 17 residues. In germline, CDR1 is SGHTA, CDR2 FQGNSA. MiXCR, applied by TCRdb to the 5' RACE reads, yields one record per CDR3 protein. This table holds about 170,000 distinct CDR3 sequences, 10% to 15% found once. This clonotype has just a few counts. Its specificity is unknown. Material for sequencing was PBMCs or a T cell subset sorted from them (not recorded which). This TCR was sampled from a man between 18 and 35 years old who had mild COVID-19 (a few samples of this study predate the infection). Cell type and time point are not known. This chain joins TRBV7-2 and TRBJ2-2; D is unresolved. The CDR3 DNA is TGTGCCAGCAGCTTCCTTAGGATAACACTGAACACCGGGGAGCTGTTTTTT. Translating gives CASSFLRITLNTGELFF.